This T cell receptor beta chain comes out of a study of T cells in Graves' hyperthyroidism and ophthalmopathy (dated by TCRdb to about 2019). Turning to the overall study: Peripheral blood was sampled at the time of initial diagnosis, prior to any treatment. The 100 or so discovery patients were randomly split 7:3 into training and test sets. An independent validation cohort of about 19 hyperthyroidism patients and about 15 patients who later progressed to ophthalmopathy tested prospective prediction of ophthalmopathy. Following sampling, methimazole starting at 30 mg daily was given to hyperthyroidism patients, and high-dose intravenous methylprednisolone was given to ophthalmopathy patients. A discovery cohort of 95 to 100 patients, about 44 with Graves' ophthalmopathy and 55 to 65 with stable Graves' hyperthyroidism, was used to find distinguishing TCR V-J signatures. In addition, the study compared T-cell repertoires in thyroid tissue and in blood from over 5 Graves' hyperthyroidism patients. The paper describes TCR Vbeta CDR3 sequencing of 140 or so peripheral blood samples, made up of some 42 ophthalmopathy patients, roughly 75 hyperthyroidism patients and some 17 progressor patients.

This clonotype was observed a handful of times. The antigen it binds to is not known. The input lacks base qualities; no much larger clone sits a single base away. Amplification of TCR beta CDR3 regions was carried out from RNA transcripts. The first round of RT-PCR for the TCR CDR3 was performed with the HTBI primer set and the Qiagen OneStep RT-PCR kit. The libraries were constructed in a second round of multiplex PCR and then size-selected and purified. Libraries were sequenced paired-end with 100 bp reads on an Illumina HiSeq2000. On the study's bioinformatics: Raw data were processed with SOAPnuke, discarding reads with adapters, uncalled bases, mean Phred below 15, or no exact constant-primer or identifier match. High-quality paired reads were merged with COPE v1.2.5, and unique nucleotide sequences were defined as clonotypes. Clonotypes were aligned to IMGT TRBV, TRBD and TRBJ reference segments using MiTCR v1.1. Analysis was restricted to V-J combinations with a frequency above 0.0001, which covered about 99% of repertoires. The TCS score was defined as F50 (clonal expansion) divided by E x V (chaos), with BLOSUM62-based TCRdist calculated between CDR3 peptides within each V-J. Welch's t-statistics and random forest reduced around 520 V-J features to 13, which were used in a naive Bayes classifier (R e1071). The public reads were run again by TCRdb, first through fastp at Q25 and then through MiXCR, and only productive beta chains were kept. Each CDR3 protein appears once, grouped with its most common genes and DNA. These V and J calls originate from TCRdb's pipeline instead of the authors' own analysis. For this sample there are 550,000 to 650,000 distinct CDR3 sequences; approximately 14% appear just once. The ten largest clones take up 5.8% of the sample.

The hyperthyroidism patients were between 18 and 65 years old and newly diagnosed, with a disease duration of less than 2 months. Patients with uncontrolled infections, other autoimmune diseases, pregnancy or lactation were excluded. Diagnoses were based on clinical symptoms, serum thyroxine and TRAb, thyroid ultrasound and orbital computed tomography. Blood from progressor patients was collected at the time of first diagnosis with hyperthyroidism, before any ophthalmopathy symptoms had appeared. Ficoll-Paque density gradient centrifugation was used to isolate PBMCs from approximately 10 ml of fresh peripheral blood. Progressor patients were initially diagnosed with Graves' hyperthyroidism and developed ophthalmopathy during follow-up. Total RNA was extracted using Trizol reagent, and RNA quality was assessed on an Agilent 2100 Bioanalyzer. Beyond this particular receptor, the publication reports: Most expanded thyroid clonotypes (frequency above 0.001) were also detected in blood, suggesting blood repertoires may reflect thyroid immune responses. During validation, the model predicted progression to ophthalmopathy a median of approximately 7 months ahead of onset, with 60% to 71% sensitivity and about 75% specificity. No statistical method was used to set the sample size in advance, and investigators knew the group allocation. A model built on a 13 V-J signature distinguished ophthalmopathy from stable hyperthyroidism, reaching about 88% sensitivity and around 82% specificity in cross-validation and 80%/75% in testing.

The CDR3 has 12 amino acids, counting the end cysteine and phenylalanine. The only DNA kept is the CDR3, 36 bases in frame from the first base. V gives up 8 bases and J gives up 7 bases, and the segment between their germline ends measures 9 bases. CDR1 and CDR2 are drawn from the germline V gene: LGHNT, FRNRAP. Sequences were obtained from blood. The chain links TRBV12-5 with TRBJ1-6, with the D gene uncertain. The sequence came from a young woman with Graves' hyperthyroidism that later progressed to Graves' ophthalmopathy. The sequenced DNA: TGTGCTAGTATCGGCCTGAATTCACCCCTCCACTTT. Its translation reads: CASIGLNSPLHF.